The rows below give T cell receptor beta chains drawn from one sample of a study of T cell clonotyping in hematopoietic cell transplantation. Libraries were prepared by immunoSEQ multiplex PCR; TCRdb keeps only in-frame clonotypes and omits some of them. The sample includes 13,000 to 15,000 clones, about 97% seen only once; the top ten take roughly 4%. The sequences come from peripheral blood mononuclear cells, collected 30 days after allogeneic stem cell transplant. These receptors came from a female patient aged 50-59 years who had an allogeneic stem cell transplant from an unrelated donor, so T cells may come from the graft donor. Some clones in this sample may be carry-over from other donors' samples. CDR3s include the opening cysteine and the closing phenylalanine or tryptophan. D genes are given only for firm matches. Clone size, where shown, is once, few, many, or a class for clones that have expanded.

D,length,V,size,J,CDR3,DNA
.,13,TRBV11-2,.,TRBJ2-3,CATPCGNTDTQYF,TGTGCCACCCCCTGTGGGAACACAGATACGCAGTATTTT
.,15,TRBV4-2,.,TRBJ1-4,CASSPGVLANEKLFF,TGTGCCAGCAGTCCTGGGGTTTTGGCTAATGAAAAACTGTTTTTT
.,14,TRBV6-1,.,TRBJ2-7,CASPPPGESYEQYF,TGTGCCAGCCCACCGCCAGGGGAGTCCTACGAGCAGTACTTC
.,14,TRBV2,.,TRBJ1-3,CASSEASGGNTIYF,TGTGCCAGCAGTGAAGCCTCCGGGGGAAACACCATATATTTT
TRBD1,13,TRBV30,.,TRBJ1-1,CAWSLRQGLGAFF,TGTGCCTGGAGTCTCCGACAGGGTCTAGGAGCTTTCTTT
.,13,TRBV2,.,TRBJ1-2,CASMGTGTQGNTF,TGTGCCAGCATGGGGACGGGGACCCAGGGGAACACCTTC
.,19,TRBV14,.,TRBJ1-1,CASSQDAVRIPTRNTEAFF,TGTGCCAGCAGCCAAGATGCGGTTCGGATCCCCACTCGAAACACTGAAGCTTTCTTT
.,15,TRBV5-6,.,TRBJ2-7,CASSPPGRNSYEQYF,TGTGCCAGCAGCCCCCCGGGACGGAACTCCTACGAGCAGTACTTC
.,17,TRBV6-1,.,TRBJ1-5,CASSEEVLGRRYQPQHF,TGTGCCAGCAGTGAAGAGGTCCTTGGTCGTAGGTATCAGCCCCAGCATTTT
.,14,TRBV6-5,.,TRBJ1-1,CASSYWEGGTEAFF,TGTGCCAGCAGTTACTGGGAAGGGGGCACTGAAGCTTTCTTT
TRBD2,18,TRBV10-3,.,TRBJ2-1,CAISGYRTSGGLNNEQFF,TGTGCCATCAGTGGCTACCGGACTAGCGGGGGCCTTAACAATGAGCAGTTCTTC
TRBD1,11,TRBV29-1,.,TRBJ1-3,CSGDRGDTIYF,TGCAGCGGCGACAGGGGAGACACCATATATTTT
.,14,TRBV5-6,.,TRBJ2-2,CASSGARGTGELFF,TGTGCCAGCAGCGGAGCCAGGGGAACCGGGGAGCTGTTTTTT
.,13,TRBV2,.,TRBJ1-6,CASSESVYSPLHF,TGTGCCAGCAGTGAAAGTGTATATTCACCCCTCCACTTT
TRBD2,19,TRBV4-1,.,TRBJ2-3,CASSQDFPLGGGNGDTQYF,TGCGCCAGCAGCCAAGATTTTCCCCTGGGCGGGGGGAATGGAGATACGCAGTATTTT
.,12,TRBV30,.,TRBJ1-1,CAWWGGGTEAFF,TGTGCCTGGTGGGGGGGAGGGACTGAAGCTTTCTTT
.,13,TRBV12-5,.,TRBJ1-5,CASGLEGDQPQHF,TGTGCTAGTGGTTTGGAGGGAGATCAGCCCCAGCATTTT
.,13,TRBV5-1,.,TRBJ1-4,CASSLQGSEKLFF,TGCGCCAGCAGCTTACAGGGTAGTGAAAAACTGTTTTTT
.,14,TRBV10-1,few,TRBJ1-1,CASSMRRERTEAFF,TGCGCCAGCAGTATGAGGCGGGAGAGGACTGAAGCTTTCTTT
TRBD1,16,TRBV4-1,.,TRBJ2-5,CASSQGWTGTQETQYF,TGCGCCAGCAGCCAAGGGTGGACAGGGACCCAAGAGACCCAGTACTTC
.,13,TRBV28,.,TRBJ2-4,CASSLGRQNIQYF,TGTGCCAGCAGTTTAGGAAGGCAAAACATTCAGTACTTC
.,16,TRBV18,.,TRBJ1-2,CASSPPSTRANYGYTF,TGTGCCAGCTCACCACCGAGCACCAGGGCTAACTATGGCTACACCTTC
.,15,TRBV6-6,.,TRBJ1-5,CASTPGGHSNQPQHF,TGTGCCAGCACCCCGGGGGGCCATAGCAATCAGCCCCAGCATTTT
.,16,TRBV2,.,TRBJ2-2,CASSERRADGGGELFF,TGTGCCAGCAGTGAGAGGAGGGCTGACGGGGGCGGGGAGCTGTTTTTT
.,14,TRBV30,.,TRBJ1-4,CAWSVGSGFEKLFF,TGTGCCTGGAGTGTAGGGTCTGGGTTCGAAAAACTGTTTTTT
TRBD1,17,TRBV11-1,.,TRBJ1-2,CASSPGQVGEESYGYTF,TGTGCCAGCAGCCCGGGACAGGTAGGGGAAGAATCGTATGGCTACACCTTC
TRBD1,13,TRBV29-1,.,TRBJ1-3,CSVGQGRRNTIYF,TGCAGCGTCGGACAGGGGAGAAGGAACACCATATATTTT
.,15,TRBV9,.,TRBJ2-2,CASSVDTSRTGELFF,TGTGCCAGCAGCGTAGATACTAGCCGCACCGGGGAGCTGTTTTTT
.,12,TRBV2,once,TRBJ1-1,CASSAASTEAFF,TGTGCCAGCAGCGCAGCGTCAACTGAAGCTTTCTTT
TRBD2,14,TRBV9,.,TRBJ2-7,CASSSGGGVGEQYF,TGTGCCAGCAGCTCTGGCGGGGGGGTTGGTGAGCAGTACTTC
.,14,TRBV27,.,TRBJ1-5,CASSRDPLGQPQHF,TGTGCCAGCAGCCGGGACCCACTGGGTCAGCCCCAGCATTTT
.,14,TRBV6-5,.,TRBJ1-2,CASSPRTASYGYTF,TGTGCCAGCAGTCCCAGGACAGCCTCCTATGGCTACACCTTC
.,15,TRBV4-1,.,TRBJ2-7,CASSQDRGGPYEQYF,TGCGCCAGCAGCCAAGACAGGGGGGGTCCCTACGAGCAGTACTTC
.,17,TRBV7-9,once,TRBJ2-1,CASSLRGDISSYNEQFF,TGTGCCAGCAGCTTACGTGGAGACATTAGCTCCTACAATGAGCAGTTCTTC
.,12,TRBV16,.,TRBJ1-1,CASSQSRGEAFF,TGTGCCAGCAGCCAATCGAGGGGGGAGGCTTTCTTT
.,14,TRBV6-5,.,TRBJ2-2,CASSYSTNTGELFF,TGTGCCAGCAGTTACTCGACGAACACCGGGGAGCTGTTTTTT
TRBD1,17,TRBV18,once,TRBJ1-5,CASSSQGAQGPYQPQHF,TGTGCCAGCTCATCACAGGGGGCGCAGGGGCCTTATCAGCCCCAGCATTTT
TRBD1,14,TRBV30,.,TRBJ1-1,CAWSFDRADTEAFF,TGTGCCTGGAGTTTCGACAGGGCCGACACTGAAGCTTTCTTT
.,16,TRBV6-1,.,TRBJ1-6,CASSERGGSGGSPLHF,TGTGCCAGCAGTGAAAGGGGCGGGTCAGGCGGTTCACCCCTCCACTTT
.,17,TRBV7-6,once,TRBJ2-1,CASSLEMGKSSYNEQFF,TGTGCCAGCAGCTTAGAGATGGGCAAAAGCTCCTACAATGAGCAGTTCTTC
TRBD2,18,TRBV4-2,.,TRBJ2-1,CASSQDSNLAAGYNEQFF,TGTGCCAGCAGCCAAGATAGCAATCTAGCGGCGGGATACAATGAGCAGTTCTTC
.,15,TRBV19,.,TRBJ2-7,CASSIGGIGGFEQYF,TGTGCCAGTAGTATAGGCGGGATAGGGGGCTTCGAGCAGTACTTC
.,15,TRBV5-6,.,TRBJ1-2,CASSFSNRVHYGYTF,TGTGCCAGCAGCTTCTCTAACAGGGTACACTATGGCTACACCTTC
.,17,TRBV9,.,TRBJ2-5,CASSVAKYGIPQETQYF,TGTGCCAGCAGCGTAGCTAAGTATGGTATACCCCAAGAGACCCAGTACTTC
.,13,TRBV2,.,TRBJ1-2,CASSELKGSGYTF,TGTGCCAGCAGTGAGTTAAAGGGCTCTGGCTACACCTTC
.,11,TRBV30,.,TRBJ1-6,CAWRDRIGIHF,TGTGCCTGGAGAGACCGGATCGGCATCCACTTT
.,14,TRBV27,.,TRBJ2-3,CASSVGQGTDTQYF,TGTGCCAGCAGTGTGGGTCAGGGCACAGATACGCAGTATTTT
.,13,TRBV12-5,.,TRBJ2-7,CASGPSVGGEQYF,TGTGCTAGTGGTCCTTCCGTGGGGGGCGAGCAGTACTTC
.,13,TRBV7-2,.,TRBJ1-5,CASSFRVGQPQHF,TGTGCCAGCAGCTTCAGGGTCGGTCAGCCCCAGCATTTT
TRBD2,15,TRBV19,.,TRBJ2-3,CASSVLAGEAYTQYF,TGTGCCAGTAGTGTCTTAGCGGGGGAGGCCTATACGCAGTATTTT
TRBD1,17,TRBV9,.,TRBJ1-3,CASSVGGQPSSGNTIYF,TGTGCCAGCAGCGTAGGGGGACAGCCAAGCTCTGGAAACACCATATATTTT
.,14,TRBV6-5,.,TRBJ1-2,CASSPMPGRYGYTF,TGTGCCAGCAGCCCCATGCCGGGAAGGTATGGCTACACCTTC
.,18,TRBV27,.,TRBJ1-2,CASSFHPPKGGQNYGYTF,TGTGCCAGCAGTTTCCACCCCCCTAAGGGGGGACAAAACTATGGCTACACCTTC
.,13,TRBV27,.,TRBJ2-3,CASRPTAQDTQYF,TGTGCCAGCAGACCGACTGCACAAGATACGCAGTATTTT
.,14,TRBV6-5,.,TRBJ2-7,CASRFTGAGHEQYF,TGTGCCAGCAGATTCACCGGAGCGGGCCACGAGCAGTACTTC
.,13,TRBV7-9,.,TRBJ1-5,CASSSRRDQPQHF,TGTGCCAGCAGTTCCCGACGGGATCAGCCCCAGCATTTT
.,12,TRBV7-9,.,TRBJ2-7,CASSLQDYEQYF,TGTGCCAGCAGCTTACAGGACTACGAGCAGTACTTC
.,12,TRBV4-2,.,TRBJ1-2,CASSQDSYGYTF,TGTGCCAGCAGCCAAGACAGCTATGGCTACACCTTC
.,11,TRBV7-9,.,TRBJ2-5,CASSRGETQYF,TGTGCCAGCAGCCGTGGTGAGACCCAGTACTTC